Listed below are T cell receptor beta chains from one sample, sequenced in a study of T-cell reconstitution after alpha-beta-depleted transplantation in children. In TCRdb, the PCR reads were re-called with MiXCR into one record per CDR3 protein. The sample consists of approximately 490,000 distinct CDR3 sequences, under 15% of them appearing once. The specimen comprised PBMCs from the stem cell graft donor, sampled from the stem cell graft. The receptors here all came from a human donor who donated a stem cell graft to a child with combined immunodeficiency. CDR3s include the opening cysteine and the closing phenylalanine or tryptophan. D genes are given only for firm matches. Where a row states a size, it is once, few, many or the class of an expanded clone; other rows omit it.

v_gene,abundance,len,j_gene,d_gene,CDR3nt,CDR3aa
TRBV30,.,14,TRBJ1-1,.,TGTGCCTGGAGCCTTCTTCACGGGGGCTCTGAAGCTTTCTTT,CAWSLLHGGSEAFF
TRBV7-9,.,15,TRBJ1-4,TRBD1,TGTACCAGCAGCCATGACAGGGATCCTAATGAAAAACTGTTTTTT,CTSSHDRDPNEKLFF
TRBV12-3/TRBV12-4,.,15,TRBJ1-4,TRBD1,TGTGCCAGCAGTAACTACAGGGGGAAAGGTGAAAAACTGTTTTTT,CASSNYRGKGEKLFF
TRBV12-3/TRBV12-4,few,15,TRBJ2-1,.,TGTGCCAGCAGTTTAGGCGGAAGCGCCTACAATGAGCAGTTCTTC,CASSLGGSAYNEQFF
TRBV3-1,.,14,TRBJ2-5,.,TGTGCCAGCAGCCAAGAGGCCACCCTGGAGACCCAGTACTTC,CASSQEATLETQYF
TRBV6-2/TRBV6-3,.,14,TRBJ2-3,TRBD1,TGTGCCAGCACCAGACAGGGAAATGTAGATACGCAGTATTTT,CASTRQGNVDTQYF
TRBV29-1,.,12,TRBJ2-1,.,TGCAGCGTTGAGGTCAGGAGGGATGAGCAGTTCTTC,CSVEVRRDEQFF
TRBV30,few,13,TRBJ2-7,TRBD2,TGTGCCTGGACCGCGACTAGCACCTACGAGCAGTACTTC,CAWTATSTYEQYF
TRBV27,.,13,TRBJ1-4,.,TGTGCCAGCAGTTTGAGCCCTAATGAAAAACTGTTTTTT,CASSLSPNEKLFF
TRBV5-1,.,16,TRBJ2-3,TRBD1,TGCGCCAGCAGCCCTACAGGGGCCCCCAGCACAGATACGCAGTATTTT,CASSPTGAPSTDTQYF
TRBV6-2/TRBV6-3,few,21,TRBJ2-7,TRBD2,TGTGCCAGCAGTTACTCCACACGGGACAGGGGGACTAGCGGGGAGCCCTACGAGCAGTACTTC,CASSYSTRDRGTSGEPYEQYF
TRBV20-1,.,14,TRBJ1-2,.,TGCAGTGCTAGCGCCCCCGGACAGCAGTATGGCTACACCTTC,CSASAPGQQYGYTF
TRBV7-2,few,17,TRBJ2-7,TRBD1,TGTGCCAGCAGCTTTTTTTTTGCGGGACAGGGGGCCGACGAGCAGTACTTC,CASSFFFAGQGADEQYF
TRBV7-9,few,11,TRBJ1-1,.,TGTGCCAGCAGCCCCCTAGCTGAAGCTTTCTTT,CASSPLAEAFF
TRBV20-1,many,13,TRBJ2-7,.,TGCAGTGCTAGGGGGACTGAACCCTACGAGCAGTACTTC,CSARGTEPYEQYF
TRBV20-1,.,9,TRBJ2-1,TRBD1,TGCAGTGTGCCGGACAGGGCGTTCTTC,CSVPDRAFF
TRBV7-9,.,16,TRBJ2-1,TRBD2,TGTGCCAGCAGCTTCCCGGGACTAGCTAGTTACAATGAGCAGTTCTTC,CASSFPGLASYNEQFF
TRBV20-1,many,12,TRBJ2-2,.,TGCAGTGCCCCACGTGGGTCCGGGGAGCTGTTTTTT,CSAPRGSGELFF
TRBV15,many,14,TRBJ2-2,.,TGTGCCACCAGCAGAGATTCCGAATTCGGGGAGCTGTTTTTT,CATSRDSEFGELFF
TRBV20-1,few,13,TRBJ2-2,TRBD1,TGCAGTGCTAAAAGACAGGGCGTAGGCGAGCTGTTTTTT,CSAKRQGVGELFF
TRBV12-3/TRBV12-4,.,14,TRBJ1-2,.,TGTGCCAGCAGTTGGGGCCAGGGGAACTATGGCTACACCTTC,CASSWGQGNYGYTF
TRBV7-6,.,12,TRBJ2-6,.,TGTGCCAGCAGCTTAGTGTCGGGCGTCCTGACTTTC,CASSLVSGVLTF
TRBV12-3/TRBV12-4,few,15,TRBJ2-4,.,TGTGCCAGCAGTTTAAAGAGGGAGGCCAAAAACATTCAGTACTTC,CASSLKREAKNIQYF
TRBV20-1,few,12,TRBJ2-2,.,TGCAGTGCTAATAGAAACACCGGGGAGCTGTTTTTT,CSANRNTGELFF
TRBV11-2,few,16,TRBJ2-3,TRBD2,TGTGCCAGCAGCTTAGGACCAGCGGGAGTGTTGGATACGCAGTATTTT,CASSLGPAGVLDTQYF
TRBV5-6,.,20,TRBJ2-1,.,TGTGCCAGCAGCTTGGGCGGTTCAGGGATGTCCTATGTTTGGGACAATGAGCAGTTCTTC,CASSLGGSGMSYVWDNEQFF
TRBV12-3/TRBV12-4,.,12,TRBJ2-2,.,TGTGCCAGTCTGATATGGGCAGGGGAGCTGTTTTTT,CASLIWAGELFF
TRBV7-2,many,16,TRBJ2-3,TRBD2,TGTGCCAGCAGCTCGCGCCGGGGGGGGAGCACAGATACGCAGTATTTT,CASSSRRGGSTDTQYF
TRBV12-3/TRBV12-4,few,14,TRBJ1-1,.,TGTGCCAGCAGAAGGGGGATTGAGAACACTGAAGCTTTCTTT,CASRRGIENTEAFF
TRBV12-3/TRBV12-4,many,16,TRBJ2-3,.,TGTGCCAGCAGTTTAGCGGGGCGGGGCGTCACAGATACGCAGTATTTT,CASSLAGRGVTDTQYF
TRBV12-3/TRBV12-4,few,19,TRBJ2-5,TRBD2,TGTGCCAGCAGTTTAGCGCGCGGGGGGTGGGGGCTGGACCAAGAGACCCAGTACTTC,CASSLARGGWGLDQETQYF
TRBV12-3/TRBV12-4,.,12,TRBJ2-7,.,TGTGCCAGCGGCCCCGGCCCCATCGAGCAGTACTTC,CASGPGPIEQYF
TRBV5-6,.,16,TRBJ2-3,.,TGTGCCAGCAGATCTACAGGGAGGCCTAGCACAGATACGCAGTATTTT,CASRSTGRPSTDTQYF
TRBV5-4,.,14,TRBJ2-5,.,TGTGCCAGCAGCTCAACAGGGTCGCAAGAGACCCAGTACTTC,CASSSTGSQETQYF
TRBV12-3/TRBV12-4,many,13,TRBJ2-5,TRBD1,TGTGCCAGCAGTTACAGGGGCGAAGAGATCCAGTACTTC,CASSYRGEEIQYF